The 9 T cell receptor beta chains below all came from one sample that was sequenced in a study of T-cell memory formation after mild COVID-19. TCRdb processed the 5' RACE reads anew with MiXCR; each CDR3 protein has one entry. The sample includes roughly 130,000 distinct CDR3 sequences, 5% to 6.5% seen only once; the top ten take about 2.2%. The sequenced material came from PBMCs or a T cell subset sorted from them (not recorded which). These TCRs come from an adult woman who had mild COVID-19 (a few samples of this study predate the infection). Cell type and time point are not known.

The chain has TRBV7-3 and TRBJ1-1, with D uncertain. Germline V gene lookup returns CDR1 SGHTA and CDR2 FQGTGA. CDR3 length: 14 residues. V gave up 2 bases and J gave up 5 bases, with 12 bases separating them. The CDR3 sequence is CASSLGGSGTEAFF. CDR3 nucleotide sequence: TGTGCCAGCAGCTTAGGAGGCTCGGGAACTGAAGCTTTCTTT.

This clonotype has only a few counts. The J gene is TRBJ2-7, the V gene TRBV6-2 or TRBV6-3; the match to TRBD1 covers 10 bases. There are 16 residues in the CDR3. V dropped 2 bases and J dropped 3; count of bases not matched to a gene: 7. Germline V CDR1 and CDR2: MNHEY, SVGEGT. This chain's CDR3 is CASSYDGTGDYYEQYF. CDR3 sequence (DNA): TGTGCCAGCAGTTACGACGGGACAGGGGATTACTACGAGCAGTACTTC.

This clonotype was recorded at least ten times. This sequence joins TRBV6-1 and TRBJ1-4; D is ambiguous. CDR3 length: 15 amino acids. Germline CDR1 and CDR2: MNHNS and SASEGT. The ends were cut back, 6 bases at V and 3 bases at J, with 14 bases in the middle. This CDR3 is CASSDNFSPNEKLFF. The CDR3 DNA sequence: TGTGCCAGCAGCGATAACTTCTCTCCTAATGAAAAACTGTTTTTT.

This clonotype was counted many times. This chain links TRBV5-1 with TRBJ2-1; TRBD1 is a possible D gene (5 bases). CDR1 and CDR2 from the germline V gene are SGHRS and YFSETQ. The CDR3 covers 11 residues. V was trimmed by 3 bases and J by 13 bases, leaving 11 bases between them. The CDR3, as DNA: TGCGCCAGCAGCTCCCAACAGGAACAGTTCTTC. Translation gives CASSSQQEQFF. The variable domain in full, with the rest retrieved from reference TRBV5-1 and TRBJ2-1, is KAGVTQTPRYLIKTRGQQVTLSCSPISGHRSVSWYQQTPGQGLQFLFEYFSETQRNKGNFPGRFSGRQFSNSRSEMNVSTLELGDSALYLCASSSQQEQFFGPGTRLTVL.

This clonotype has just a few counts. The chain carries TRBV5-1 and TRBJ1-2; D is possibly TRBD1 (5 bases). Trimming took 0 bases from V and 5 from J, leaving 14 bases between them. CDR3 length: 15 residues. CDR1 SGHRS and CDR2 YFSETQ come from the germline V gene. The CDR3 loop reads CASSLDTGTGYGYTF. The CDR3 DNA follows: TGCGCCAGCAGCTTGGATACCGGGACGGGGTATGGCTACACCTTC.

This clonotype was recorded many times. The rearrangement joins TRBV7-2 to TRBJ2-3; TRBD2 aligns across 15 bases. The trim removed 8 bases at V and 0 bases at J, leaving 3 bases unmatched. CDR3 size: 16 residues. Germline CDR1 reads SGHTA; CDR2 reads FQGNSA. This CDR3 is CASGLAGGKSTDTQYF. The CDR3 DNA reads TGTGCCAGCGGACTAGCGGGAGGGAAAAGCACAGATACGCAGTATTTT.

A few counts support this clonotype. This may stem from a read error, because a much larger clone lies one nucleotide away. V usage is TRBV12-3 or TRBV12-4 and J usage is TRBJ2-1; TRBD2 aligns across 9 bases. The V gene end was trimmed by 6 bases and the J gene end by 5 bases; junction bases not matched to a gene: 8. The CDR3 is 15 residues long. CDR3 region: CASSIAGVVDNEQFF. The DNA for the CDR3 is TGTGCCAGCAGCATAGCGGGAGTCGTGGACAATGAGCAGTTCTTC.

This clonotype was seen only a few times. Written as DNA, the CDR3 is TGTGCCAGCAGCGTAGACAACTATGGCTACACCTTC. It yields the protein CASSVDNYGYTF. V and J are TRBV9 and TRBJ1-2; D gene uncertain. The CDR3 has 12 amino acids. Per the germline V gene, CDR1 is SGDLS and CDR2 is YYNGEE. V lost 0 bases and J 2 bases, leaving 2 bases between the germline ends.

Many counts were recorded for this clonotype. V is TRBV9 and J is TRBJ1-5; D is perhaps TRBD1 (6 bases). V was clipped by 2 bases and J by 1 base, with 10 bases between them. Germline V gene data show CDR1 as SGDLS and CDR2 as YYNGEE. The CDR3 totals 15 residues. The CDR3 bases are TGTGCCAGCAGCGTTTCAGGGGCGAGCAATCAGCCCCAGCATTTT. This sequence encodes CASSVSGASNQPQHF.